The 9 T cell receptor beta chains reported below all come from one sample, sequenced in a study of T cell repertoires in cytomegalovirus infection. Which antigens these TCRs recognize remains unknown. TCRdb fed the reads into MiXCR, producing one record per CDR3 protein. Of approximately 110,000 distinct CDR3 sequences in the sample, less than 30% were seen once. Sequenced material: CD8+ T cells from cultured PBMCs, taken from culture after CMV antigen stimulation. These TCRs come from a human donor in good health (CMV status not recorded). Some clones in this sample may be carry-over from other donors' samples.

This clonotype turned up a few times. The chain couples TRBV28 to TRBJ2-3, with 14 bases that match TRBD2. Germline V gene data show CDR1 as MDHEN and CDR2 as SYDVKM. CDR3 size: 22 residues. V was pared by 2 bases and J by 3 bases, with 19 bases of the junction left unmatched. In nucleotides, the CDR3 is TGTGCCAGCAGTTTAGGACTAGCGGGGGGCCTTGTAACCCTCGTGGCGACAGATACGCAGTATTTT. It codes for CASSLGLAGGLVTLVATDTQYF.

This clonotype was seen only a few times. V and J are TRBV4-1 and TRBJ2-1; D assignment may be TRBD1 or TRBD2 (6 bases each). Germline V gene sequence: CDR1 MGHRA, CDR2 YSYEKL. Trimming removed 1 base from V and 4 bases from J, with 11 bases in between. The CDR3 extends over 15 amino acids. The CDR3 reads CASSQVRGVYNEQFF. Written as DNA, the CDR3 is TGCGCCAGCAGCCAAGTGAGGGGGGTTTACAATGAGCAGTTCTTC.

In its sample, this clonotype was seen a few times. The chain couples TRBV6-5 to TRBJ2-7; 8 nucleotides align to TRBD1. Unmatched junction bases numbered 1, after V lost 0 bases and J lost 3 bases. The CDR3 sequence is 14 residues long. Germline V lookup: CDR1 MNHEY, CDR2 SVGAGI. CDR3 region: CASSYSTGVYEQYF. The CDR3 coding sequence is TGTGCCAGCAGTTACTCGACAGGGGTCTACGAGCAGTACTTC.

There are a few counts of this clonotype. J is TRBJ1-5 and V is TRBV7-2; D is unresolved. Germline values: CDR1 SGHTA, CDR2 FQGNSA. V lost 1 base to trimming and J lost 12 bases, with 13 bases between them. This CDR3 is 13 amino acids long. The CDR3 region is CASSLDGTERQHF. The DNA of the CDR3 is TGTGCCAGCAGCTTAGACGGCACCGAGCGCCAGCATTTT.

The gene calls are TRBV2 and TRBJ2-7, with 10 bases that match TRBD1. Per germline, CDR1 SNHLY and CDR2 FYNNEI. V gave up 6 bases and J gave up 6 bases; unmatched junction bases: 5. The CDR3 spans 13 residues. The CDR3 sequence: CASRETGGSEQYF. CDR3 sequence (DNA): TGTGCCAGCAGAGAGACAGGGGGCTCCGAGCAGTACTTC. The whole variable domain, filled in from reference TRBV2 and TRBJ2-7, reads EPEVTQTPSHQVTQMGQEVILRCVPISNHLYFYWYRQILGQKVEFLVSFYNNEISEKSEIFDDQFSVERPDGSNFTLKIRSTKLEDSAMYFCASRETGGSEQYFGPGTRLTVT.

V usage is TRBV6-6 and J usage is TRBJ2-1; 8 nucleotides line up with TRBD1. The length of the CDR3 is 15 residues. CDR1 is MNHNY and CDR2 is SVGAGI in the germline V gene (reference sequence). V lost 7 bases to trimming and J lost 5 bases; unmatched junction nucleotides: 10. CDR3 in amino acids: CASTPGQAWNNEQFF. The CDR3 nucleotides are TGTGCCAGCACTCCGGGACAGGCGTGGAACAATGAGCAGTTCTTC.

The chain combines TRBV9 with TRBJ1-3; unclear D gene. Looked up from germline, CDR1 is SGDLS and CDR2 is YYNGEE. Trimming stripped 5 bases from V and 3 bases from J, with 3 bases between. The CDR3 is made up of 11 amino acids. The CDR3 is CASRDGNTIYF. The CDR3 nucleotides are TGTGCCAGCAGAGATGGAAACACCATATATTTT.

V and J are TRBV27 and TRBJ1-1; 10 bases are a match to TRBD1. CDR1 and CDR2 from the germline V gene are MNHEY and SMNVEV (reference sequence). With V trimmed by 8 bases and J by 2 bases, 5 bases remained unmatched. The CDR3 consists of 14 residues. DNA of the CDR3: TGTGCCAGCGGATGGACAGGGGGAAACACTGAAGCTTTCTTT. Translating it yields CASGWTGGNTEAFF.

The chain employs TRBV9 and TRBJ2-3, with D possibly TRBD2 on 5 matching bases. Germline V gene data show CDR1 as SGDLS and CDR2 as YYNGEE. CDR3 length: 14 residues. Deletions cut 2 bases from V and 0 bases from J, with 7 bases between. The CDR3 bases are TGTGCCAGCAGCGTCGGCGGGAGCACAGATACGCAGTATTTT. Its translation is CASSVGGSTDTQYF.